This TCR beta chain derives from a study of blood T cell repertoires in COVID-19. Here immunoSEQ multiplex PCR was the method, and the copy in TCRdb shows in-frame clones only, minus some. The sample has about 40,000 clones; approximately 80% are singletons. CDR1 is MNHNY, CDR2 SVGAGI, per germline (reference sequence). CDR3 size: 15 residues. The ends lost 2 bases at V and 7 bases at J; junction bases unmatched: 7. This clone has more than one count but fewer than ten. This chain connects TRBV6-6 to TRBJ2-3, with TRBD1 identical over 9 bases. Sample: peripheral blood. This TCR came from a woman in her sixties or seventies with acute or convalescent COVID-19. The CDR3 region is CASSYPGQGPNTQYF. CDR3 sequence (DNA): TGTGCCAGCAGTTACCCCGGACAGGGGCCCAATACGCAGTATTTT.